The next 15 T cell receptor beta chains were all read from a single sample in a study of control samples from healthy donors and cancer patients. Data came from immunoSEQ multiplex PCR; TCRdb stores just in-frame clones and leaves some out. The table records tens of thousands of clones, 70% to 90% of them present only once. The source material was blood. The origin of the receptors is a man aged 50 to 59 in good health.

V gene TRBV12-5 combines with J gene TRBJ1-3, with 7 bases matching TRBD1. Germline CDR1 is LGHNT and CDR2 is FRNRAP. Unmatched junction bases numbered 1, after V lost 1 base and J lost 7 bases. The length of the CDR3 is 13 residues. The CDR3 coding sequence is TGTGCTAGTGGTTTGGGGACAGGTAACACCATATATTTT. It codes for CASGLGTGNTIYF.

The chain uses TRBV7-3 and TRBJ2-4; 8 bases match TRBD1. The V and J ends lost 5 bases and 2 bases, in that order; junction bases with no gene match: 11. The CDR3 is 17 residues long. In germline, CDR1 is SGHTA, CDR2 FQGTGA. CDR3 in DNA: TGTGCCAGCAGCCCGCAGGGGGCTCTATCGACCAAAAACATTCAGTACTTC. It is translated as CASSPQGALSTKNIQYF.

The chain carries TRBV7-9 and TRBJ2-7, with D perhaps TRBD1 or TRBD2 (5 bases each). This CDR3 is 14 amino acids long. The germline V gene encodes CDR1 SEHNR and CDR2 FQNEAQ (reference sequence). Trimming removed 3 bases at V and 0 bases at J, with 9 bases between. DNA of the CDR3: TGTGCCAGCAGCTTCCGGGACGGCTCCTACGAGCAGTACTTC. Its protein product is CASSFRDGSYEQYF.

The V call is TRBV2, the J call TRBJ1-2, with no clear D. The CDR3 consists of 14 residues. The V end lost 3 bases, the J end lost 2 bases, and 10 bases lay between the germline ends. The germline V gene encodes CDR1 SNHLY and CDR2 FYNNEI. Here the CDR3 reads CASSDPAVNYGYTF. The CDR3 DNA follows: TGTGCCAGCAGTGACCCGGCCGTGAACTATGGCTACACCTTC.

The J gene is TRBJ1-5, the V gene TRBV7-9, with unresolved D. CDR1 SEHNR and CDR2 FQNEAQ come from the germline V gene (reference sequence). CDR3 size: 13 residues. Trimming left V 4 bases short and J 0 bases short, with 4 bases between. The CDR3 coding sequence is TGTGCCAGCAGCTCTTATAGCAATCAGCCCCAGCATTTT. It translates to CASSSYSNQPQHF.

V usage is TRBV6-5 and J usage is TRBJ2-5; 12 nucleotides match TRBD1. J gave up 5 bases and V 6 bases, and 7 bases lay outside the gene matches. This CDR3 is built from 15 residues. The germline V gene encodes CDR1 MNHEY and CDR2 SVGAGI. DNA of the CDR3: TGTGCCAGCAGCCCCGGGACAGGGGGCGCGGAGACCCAGTACTTC. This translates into CASSPGTGGAETQYF.

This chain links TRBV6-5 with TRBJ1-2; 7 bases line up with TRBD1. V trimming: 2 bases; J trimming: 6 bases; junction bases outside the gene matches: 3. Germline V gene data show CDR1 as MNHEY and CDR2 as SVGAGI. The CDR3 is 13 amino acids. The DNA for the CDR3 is TGTGCCAGCAGTTACGGACAGGCGGATGGCTACACCTTC. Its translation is CASSYGQADGYTF.

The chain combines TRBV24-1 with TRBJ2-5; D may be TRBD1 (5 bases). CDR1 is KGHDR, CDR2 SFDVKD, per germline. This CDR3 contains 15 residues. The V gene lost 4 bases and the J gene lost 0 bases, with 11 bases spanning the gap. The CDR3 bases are TGTGCCACCAGTGAAAGGGGCAGTCACCAAGAGACCCAGTACTTC. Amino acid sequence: CATSERGSHQETQYF.

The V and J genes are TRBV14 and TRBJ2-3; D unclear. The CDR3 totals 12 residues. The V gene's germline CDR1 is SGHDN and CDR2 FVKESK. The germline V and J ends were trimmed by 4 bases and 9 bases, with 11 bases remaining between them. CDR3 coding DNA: TGTGCCAGCAGCCCGACCCTGGGGACGCAGTATTTT. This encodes CASSPTLGTQYF.

The chain's CDR3 is CATSDGGTDTGNTIYF. Here the CDR3 DNA reads TGTGCCACCAGTGATGGCGGGACAGACACCGGAAACACCATATATTTT. The rearrangement joins TRBV24-1 to TRBJ1-3; 7 bases map to TRBD1. Trimming removed 3 bases from V and 4 bases from J; junction bases left unmatched: 8. The CDR3 consists of 16 residues. CDR1 KGHDR and CDR2 SFDVKD come from the germline V gene.

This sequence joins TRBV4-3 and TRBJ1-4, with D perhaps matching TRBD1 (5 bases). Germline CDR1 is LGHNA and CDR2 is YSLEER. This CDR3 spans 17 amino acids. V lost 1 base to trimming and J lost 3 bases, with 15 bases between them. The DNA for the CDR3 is TGCGCCAGCAGCCAAGTAGGTGGGACCCCCTCTAATGAAAAACTGTTTTTT. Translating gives CASSQVGGTPSNEKLFF.

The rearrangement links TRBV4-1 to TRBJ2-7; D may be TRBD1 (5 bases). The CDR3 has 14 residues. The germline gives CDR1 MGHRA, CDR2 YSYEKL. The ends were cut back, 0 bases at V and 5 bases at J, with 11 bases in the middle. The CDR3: CASSQDLARDEQYF. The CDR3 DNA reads TGCGCCAGCAGCCAAGATCTGGCCAGGGACGAGCAGTACTTC.

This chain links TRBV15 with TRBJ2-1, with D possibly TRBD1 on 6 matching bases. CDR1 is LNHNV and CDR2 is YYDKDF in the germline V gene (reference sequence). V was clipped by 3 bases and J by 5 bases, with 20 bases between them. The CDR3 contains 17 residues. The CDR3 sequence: CATSRGVLGGHDNEQFF. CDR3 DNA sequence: TGTGCCACCAGCAGGGGGGTCCTTGGGGGCCACGACAATGAGCAGTTCTTC.

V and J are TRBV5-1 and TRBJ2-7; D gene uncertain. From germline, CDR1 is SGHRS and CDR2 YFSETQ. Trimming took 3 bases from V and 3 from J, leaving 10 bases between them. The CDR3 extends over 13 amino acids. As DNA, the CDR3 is TGCGCCAGCAGCTCCCACTTTGGCTACGAGCAGTACTTC. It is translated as CASSSHFGYEQYF.

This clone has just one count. The CDR3 sequence: CASSVVGDDEQFF. DNA for the CDR3: TGTGCCAGCAGCGTAGTAGGGGACGATGAGCAGTTCTTC. The chain is built from TRBV9 and TRBJ2-1; D possibly uses TRBD1 or TRBD2 (5 bases each). Germline CDR1 and CDR2: SGDLS and YYNGEE. V was clipped by 0 bases and J by 8 bases, with 9 bases between them. CDR3 size: 13 residues.